The 16 T cell receptor beta chains in this list originate from one sample, sequenced in a study. MiXCR, run by TCRdb on the RT-PCR reads, gives a single entry per CDR3 protein. The sample has fewer than 800,000 distinct CDR3 sequences, 14% seen once. Input material: memory CD4+ T cells from blood. The receptor source for this set is a female donor in good health, serving as a healthy control.

The chain employs TRBV28 and TRBJ2-7; TRBD1 aligns across 8 bases. The CDR3 is 16 amino acids. Per germline, CDR1 MDHEN and CDR2 SYDVKM. J was trimmed by 2 bases and V by 6 bases; bases with no gene match: 12. The CDR3 is CASSYPGGGRTYEQYF. The CDR3 DNA reads as TGTGCCAGCAGCTACCCAGGGGGCGGTCGCACCTACGAGCAGTACTTC.

This clonotype was recorded a few times. Sequence at one end of the junction differs from germline and may be a read error. V and J are TRBV7-7 and TRBJ2-3; TRBD1 matches 8 bases. The germline gives CDR1 SSHAT, CDR2 FNYEAQ (reference sequence). The CDR3 loop spans 17 amino acids. CDR3 loop: CASSFHPRGLGTDTQYF. CDR3 in DNA: TGTGCTAGCAGCTTCCACCCCAGGGGGCTCGGCACAGATACGCAGTATTTT.

This chain joins TRBV10-3 and TRBJ1-1; tentatively, D is TRBD1 (5 bases). The CDR3 covers 16 residues. Germline V gene lookup returns CDR1 ENHRY and CDR2 SYGVKD. Between the trimmed V and J ends, which lost 2 bases and 1 base, there was a span of 14 bases. CDR3 amino acids: CAISEGQGMGNTEAFF. CDR3 coding DNA: TGTGCCATCAGTGAGGGCCAGGGTATGGGGAACACTGAAGCTTTCTTT.

The CDR3 DNA sequence: TGTGCCTGGAGCCAGGCTGGAAACACCATATATTTT. It encodes CAWSQAGNTIYF. The gene calls are TRBV30 and TRBJ1-3, with D unresolved. CDR3 length: 12 residues. V dropped 3 bases and J dropped 2 bases, with 5 bases sitting between them. Germline CDR1 is GTSNPN and CDR2 is SVGIG (reference sequence).

The chain combines TRBV6-2 or TRBV6-3 with TRBJ2-1, with 7 bases aligning to TRBD2. Trimming took 7 bases from V and 5 from J; bases not matched to a gene: 5. The CDR3 covers 13 residues. From germline, CDR1 is MNHEY and CDR2 SVGEGT. In DNA, the CDR3 is TGTGCCAGCACTTGGGACTACGACAATGAGCAGTTCTTC. Encoded protein: CASTWDYDNEQFF.

The V and J genes are TRBV30 and TRBJ2-5; a weak D match, TRBD1 (5 bases). CDR1 and CDR2 (germline): GTSNPN, SVGIG (reference sequence). CDR3 length equals 13 residues. V lost 2 bases to trimming and J lost 5 bases, with 12 bases between them. The DNA of the CDR3 is TGTGCCTGGAGTCAACAGGATGGGGAGACCCAGTACTTC. It codes for CAWSQQDGETQYF.

This clonotype was counted a few times. V gene TRBV20-1 combines with J gene TRBJ2-7, with 7 positions matching TRBD1. CDR3 length: 15 residues. The ends lost 0 bases at V and 2 bases at J; junction bases unmatched: 7. The germline V gene has CDR1 DFQATT and CDR2 SNEGSKA (reference sequence). The CDR3 DNA reads as TGCAGTGCTAGAGAATCAGGGGGACCCCCCTACGAGCAGTACTTC. Translated, it gives CSARESGGPPYEQYF.

This clonotype was detected only a few times. The genes are TRBV6-2 or TRBV6-3 and TRBJ2-1, with a possible D match to TRBD1 (6 bases). Trimming took 7 bases from V and 4 from J, leaving 17 bases between them. Germline assignment: CDR1 MNHEY and CDR2 SVGEGT. The CDR3 length is 15 residues. The CDR3 DNA reads as TGTGCCAGCACCGATGACAGGCCCCAATACAATGAGCAGTTCTTC. It yields the protein CASTDDRPQYNEQFF.

The sample holds many counts of this clonotype. The chain recombines TRBV5-1 with TRBJ2-7; 10 bases map to TRBD2. Trimming removed 4 bases from V and 4 bases from J; junction bases left unmatched: 5. CDR3 length: 14 residues. Looked up from germline, CDR1 is SGHRS and CDR2 is YFSETQ. This chain's CDR3 is CASSPSGSTYEQYF. The CDR3 DNA reads TGCGCCAGCAGCCCTAGCGGGAGTACTTACGAGCAGTACTTC.

The V call is TRBV7-8, the J call TRBJ1-4, with a tentative D call TRBD1 (5 bases). Germline values: CDR1 SGHVS, CDR2 FQNEAQ. The CDR3 is 14 residues long. Trimming took off 5 bases at V and 5 bases at J, with 12 bases between the two ends. CDR3 protein: CASSGGKPNEKLFF. The CDR3 nucleotides are TGTGCCAGCAGCGGGGGGAAACCAAATGAAAAACTGTTTTTT.

This clonotype has ten or more counts. In nucleotides, the CDR3 is TGCGCCAGCAGCATTGGACAGGGTGGAGAGCAGTACTTC. This gives the protein CASSIGQGGEQYF. The chain is built from TRBV5-1 and TRBJ2-7; TRBD1 matches at 8 bases. The CDR3 covers 13 residues. V lost 4 bases to trimming and J lost 7 bases; unmatched junction nucleotides: 7. Germline CDR1 SGHRS, CDR2 YFSETQ.

The chain employs TRBV5-1 and TRBJ2-6; D is undetermined. The V and J ends lost 3 bases and 0 bases respectively, with 4 bases between them. Germline-derived CDR1 and CDR2 are SGHRS and YFSETQ. CDR3 length: 14 residues. CDR3 nucleotides: TGCGCCAGCAGCTCCTACTCTGGGGCCAACGTCCTGACTTTC. Translated: CASSSYSGANVLTF. Based on the CDR3 plus reference TRBV5-1 and TRBJ2-6, the full variable domain is KAGVTQTPRYLIKTRGQQVTLSCSPISGHRSVSWYQQTPGQGLQFLFEYFSETQRNKGNFPGRFSGRQFSNSRSEMNVSTLELGDSALYLCASSSYSGANVLTFGAGSRLTVL.

In its sample, this clonotype was seen many times. The chain combines TRBV29-1 with TRBJ2-7; 7 bases match TRBD2. This CDR3 is built from 15 residues. Unmatched junction bases numbered 8, after V lost 3 bases and J lost 0 bases. Germline values: CDR1 SQVTM, CDR2 ANQGSEA. The CDR3 nucleotides read TGCAGCGTTGAGGGCCGGGGGGTAACCTCCTACGAGCAGTACTTC. Its protein product is CSVEGRGVTSYEQYF.

A few counts support this clonotype. The J gene is TRBJ2-7, the V gene TRBV7-8; TRBD1 aligns across 7 bases. Germline V gene sequence: CDR1 SGHVS, CDR2 FQNEAQ. After removal of 2 bases from V and 2 bases from J, the junction contained 6 bases not matched to a gene. This CDR3 region has 15 residues. The CDR3 protein is CASSLSTGNPYEQYF. The CDR3 region has the DNA TGTGCCAGCAGCTTATCGACAGGGAACCCCTACGAGCAGTACTTC.

The chain joins TRBV15 to TRBJ2-7, with 12 bases fitting TRBD2. The junction had 2 bases not matched to a gene; V was cut back by 5 bases and J by 3 bases. This CDR3 contains 14 residues. Germline CDR1 reads LNHNV; CDR2 reads YYDKDF (reference sequence). The CDR3 DNA follows: TGTGCCACCAGCGTACTAGCGGGGGGCTACGAGCAGTACTTC. This gives the protein CATSVLAGGYEQYF. Full variable domain (outside the CDR3, taken from reference TRBV15 and TRBJ2-7): DAMVIQNPRYQVTQFGKPVTLSCSQTLNHNVMYWYQQKSSQAPKLLFHYYDKDFNNEADTPDNFQSRRPNTSFCFLDIRSPGLGDTAMYLCATSVLAGGYEQYFGPGTRLTVT.

A few counts support this clonotype. J is TRBJ2-7 and V is TRBV20-1, with 14 bases aligning to TRBD2. Germline loops: CDR1 DFQATT, CDR2 SNEGSKA (reference sequence). The length of the CDR3 is 18 residues. V shed 0 bases, J shed 5 bases, and the junction held 12 bases outside the gene matches. CDR3: CSARDSGTSGSLPHEQYF. The CDR3 DNA follows: TGCAGTGCTAGAGATTCGGGGACTAGCGGGAGCCTCCCCCACGAGCAGTACTTC.